This T cell receptor (beta chain) is from a study of OX40 agonist ivuxolimab in advanced cancers. This clone was recorded a few times. This table comes from immunoSEQ multiplex PCR, and its TCRdb copy is limited to in-frame clones, with some not included. Of about 42,000 clones listed, approximately 91% are singletons. Germline V gene lookup returns CDR1 MDHEN and CDR2 SYDVKM. The CDR3 has 14 amino acids. V was pared by 7 bases and J by 4 bases, with 9 bases of the junction left unmatched. This chain joins TRBV28 and TRBJ1-2; TRBD1 agrees at 7 bases. This sequence was found in an adult with an advanced solid tumor such as melanoma, head and neck, liver or kidney cancer. Here the sequenced sample was CD4+ or CD8+ T cells sorted from blood, taken in a trial of the OX40 agonist ivuxolimab. The CDR3: CASTTTGNLYGYTF. Here the CDR3 DNA reads TGTGCCAGCACCACGACAGGGAACCTCTATGGCTACACCTTC.